Below are 4 T cell receptor beta chains sequenced from a single sample in a study of patients and donors after allogeneic stem cell transplantation. TCRdb reanalysed the RT-PCR reads using MiXCR and keeps one entry per CDR3 protein. The sample has 400,000 to 500,000 distinct CDR3 sequences; 16% are singletons. Sequencing was done on a sample of blood, either unsorted or a sorted T cell fraction (not recorded which). These receptors all come from a human donor who was either an allogeneic HSCT recipient or a stem cell or donor lymphocyte infusion donor (not recorded which). It is not recorded whose cells these are; they may come from a transplant donor.

The rearrangement uses TRBV12-3 or TRBV12-4 and TRBJ1-5; perhaps TRBD1 as D (6 bases). The CDR3 runs to 15 residues. Trimming took off 4 bases at V and 0 bases at J, with 10 bases between the two ends. Here the CDR3 reads CASSWTAFSNQPQHF. CDR3 bases: TGTGCCAGCAGTTGGACAGCCTTTAGCAATCAGCCCCAGCATTTT.

This clonotype was counted a few times. The rearrangement joins TRBV12-3 or TRBV12-4 to TRBJ1-4; D is undetermined. The CDR3 has 16 residues. V was pared by 4 bases and J by 3 bases, with 15 bases between. CDR3 amino acids: CASSSHPDLSNEKLFF. CDR3 bases: TGTGCCAGCAGTTCGCATCCGGACCTCTCTAATGAAAAACTGTTTTTT.

This clonotype was observed a handful of times. The gene calls are TRBV9 and TRBJ2-7, with 9 bases aligning to TRBD2. In germline, CDR1 is SGDLS, CDR2 YYNGEE. J lost 9 bases, V lost 0 bases, and 10 bases had no gene match. This CDR3 is built from 15 residues. Here the CDR3 reads CASSVAAGGPLRQYF. CDR3 coding DNA: TGTGCCAGCAGCGTAGCCGCGGGAGGGCCTCTAAGGCAGTACTTC. The variable domain in full, completed from reference TRBV9 and TRBJ2-7, reads DSGVTQTPKHLITATGQRVTLRCSPRSGDLSVYWYQQSLDQGLQFLIQYYNGEERAKGNILERFSAQQFPDLHSELNLSSLELGDSALYFCASSVAAGGPLRQYFGPGTRLTVT.

The chain combines TRBV6-5 with TRBJ2-5; 7 bases agree with TRBD2. Germline V gene sequence: CDR1 MNHEY, CDR2 SVGAGI. The CDR3 length is 14 residues. The trim removed 2 bases at V and 2 bases at J, leaving 2 bases unmatched. Written as DNA, the CDR3 is TGTGCCAGCAGTTACGTAGCGGGTCAAGAGACCCAGTACTTC. Its translation: CASSYVAGQETQYF.